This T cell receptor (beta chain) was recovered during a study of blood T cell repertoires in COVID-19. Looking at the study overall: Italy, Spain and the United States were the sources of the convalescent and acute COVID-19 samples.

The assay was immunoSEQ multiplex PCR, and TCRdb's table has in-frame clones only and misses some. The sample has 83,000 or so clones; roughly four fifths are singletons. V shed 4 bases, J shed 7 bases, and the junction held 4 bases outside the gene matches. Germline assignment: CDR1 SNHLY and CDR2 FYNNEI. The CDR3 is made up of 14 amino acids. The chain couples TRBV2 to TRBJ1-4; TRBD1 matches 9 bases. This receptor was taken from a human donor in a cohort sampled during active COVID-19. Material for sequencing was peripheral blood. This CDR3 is CASSVYRGPEKLFF. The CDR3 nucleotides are TGTGCCAGCAGTGTGTACAGGGGGCCTGAAAAACTGTTTTTT. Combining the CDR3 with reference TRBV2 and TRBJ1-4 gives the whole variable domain EPEVTQTPSHQVTQMGQEVILRCVPISNHLYFYWYRQILGQKVEFLVSFYNNEISEKSEIFDDQFSVERPDGSNFTLKIRSTKLEDSAMYFCASSVYRGPEKLFFGSGTQLSVL.